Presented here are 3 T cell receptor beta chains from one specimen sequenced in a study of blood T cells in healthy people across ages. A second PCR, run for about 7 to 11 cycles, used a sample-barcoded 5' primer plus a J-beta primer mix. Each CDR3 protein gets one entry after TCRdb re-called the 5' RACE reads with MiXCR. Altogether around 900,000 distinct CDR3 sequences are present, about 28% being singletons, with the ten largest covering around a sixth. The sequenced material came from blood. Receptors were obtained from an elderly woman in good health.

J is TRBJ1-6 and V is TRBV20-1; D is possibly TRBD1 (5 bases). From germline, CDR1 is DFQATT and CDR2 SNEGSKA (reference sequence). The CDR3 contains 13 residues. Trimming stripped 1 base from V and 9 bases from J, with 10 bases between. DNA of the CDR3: TGCAGTGCTAGAGTACAGGCCGGTTCACCCCTCCACTTT. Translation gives CSARVQAGSPLHF.

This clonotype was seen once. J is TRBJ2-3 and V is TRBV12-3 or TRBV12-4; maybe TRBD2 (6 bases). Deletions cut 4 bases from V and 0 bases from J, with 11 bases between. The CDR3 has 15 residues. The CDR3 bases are TGTGCCAGCAGTTCCCGGAGGGCTAGCACAGATACGCAGTATTTT. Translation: CASSSRRASTDTQYF.

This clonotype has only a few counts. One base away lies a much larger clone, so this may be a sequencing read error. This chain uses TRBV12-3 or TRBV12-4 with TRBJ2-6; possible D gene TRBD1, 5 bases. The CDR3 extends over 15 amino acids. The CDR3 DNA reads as TGTGCCAGCAGCGGACGCCACTCTGGGGCCAACGTCCGGACTTTC. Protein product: CASSGRHSGANVRTF.